This T cell receptor beta chain was captured in a study of long-term antiretroviral therapy in people with HIV. Every participant with HIV received treatment in the United States. This CDR3 region has 15 residues. Unmatched junction bases numbered 4, after V lost 1 base and J lost 5 bases. Germline V CDR1 and CDR2: SEHNR, FQNEAQ (reference sequence). Sequencing used immunoSEQ v3.0 at survey level. Method: immunoSEQ multiplex PCR; TCRdb's copy keeps in-frame clones and lacks some. The sample yields tens of thousands of clones, 65% to 85% seen once. The sequence was obtained from a man between 45 and 60 years old with HIV. The chain combines TRBV7-9 with TRBJ1-4, with 7 bases that match TRBD1. The sample in question was unsorted PBMCs, obtained 3 years after starting antiretroviral therapy. The CDR3 loop is CASSLGGQMNEKLFF. The CDR3 nucleotides are TGTGCCAGCAGCTTAGGGGGACAGATGAATGAAAAACTGTTTTTT.